This T cell receptor (beta chain) was profiled in a study of blood T cell repertoires in COVID-19 (dated by TCRdb to the early 2020s). For the wider study: Collaborator samples came from the United States, Italy and Spain and covered acute and convalescent phases of COVID-19. The sample metadata nearly always contained a de-identified subject ID, COVID-19 status, age in years and sex. The repertoires were released in a freely available public database intended as a resource for research on the immune response to SARS-CoV-2. The material from the prospective study consisted of cDNA or gDNA derived from T cells, B-cell-depleted T cells, or PBMCs. Samples came from the ongoing ImmuneRACE study (first 160 participants) plus 1,254 subjects from 6 global collaborators. Deeply sampled blood TCRbeta repertoires from subjects exposed to, actively infected with, or recovered from COVID-19 were included in the dataset. HLA class I and class II types, where available, came from metadata supplied by the sample provider rather than from assay-based typing.

Broad study findings and their caveats: The amount of clinical and demographic metadata varied by source and participant and was provided uncurated.

TCRbeta CDR3 regions were amplified from genomic DNA by means of the immunoSEQ Assay, a bias-controlled multiplex PCR. The authors processed their data as follows. Within the assay, amplification of reference gene primers was used to estimate how many nucleated cells each sample contained. To quantify the absolute abundance of each unique TCRbeta CDR3 rearrangement, sequence reads were collapsed and filtered. For each sample, productive Simpson clonality was calculated as the square root of Simpson's diversity index over productive rearrangements. Sourced from immuneACCESS, this table was stored by TCRdb with only in-frame sequences that have V and J called. A share of the clones is absent; for the studies checked, an unresolved V gene accounts for under half, and the remainder has no known explanation. The DNA was the basis for D and trimming; V, J and clone size are from that table. In all, the sample holds 300,000 to 350,000 clones, and 88% of those were seen once. The leading ten clones occupy around 5% of the sample.

Reading from cysteine to phenylalanine, the CDR3 counts 13 amino acids. This entry keeps only the CDR3 DNA: 39 bases, framed from base 1. Clipping removes 6 bases from V and 6 bases from J, with 4 as the unmatched junction base count. CDR1 and CDR2 were assigned from the germline V gene (reference sequence) as LNHDA and SQIVND. To note about this clone: What this receptor recognizes is not known. Base qualities are not at hand, and no much larger clone is one base apart.

Participants in the prospective study were enrolled through a virtual design, were aged roughly 18 to 100 years, and lived in roughly 25 United States geographic areas. In the prospective study, cohorts were assigned on the basis of participant-reported clinical history obtained from a screening survey and a study questionnaire. For ImmuneRACE Cohort 3, a participant was defined as recovered based on two consecutive negative NP/OP PCR tests, clearance by a healthcare professional, or resolution of symptoms. Each participant in the prospective study had whole blood, serum and a nasopharyngeal or oropharyngeal swab collected by mobile phlebotomists. Additional blood draws and questionnaires over an approximately two-month period could optionally be provided by prospective study participants. Prospective study blood samples were shipped either frozen or at room temperature before DNA extraction.

Source material: PBMCs or T cells enriched from blood (not recorded which). The sequence derives from a man aged 25 to 45 who had recovered from COVID-19. The sequence is built from TRBV19 and TRBJ1-5, with TRBD1 matching 8 junction bases. The nucleotide sequence reads as follows: TGTGCCAGTAGAGCAGGGGGCGGTCAGCCCCAGCATTTT. The resulting protein is CASRAGGGQPQHF.